These T cell receptor beta chains were read from a single sample in a study of T cell responses to AZD1222 COVID-19 vaccine. Assay: immunoSEQ multiplex PCR; the TCRdb copy retains only in-frame clones and omits some. The sample shows tens of thousands of clones, around nine tenths of them seen only once. The input for sequencing was peripheral blood, taken 28 days after the second AZD1222 dose. The receptors were gathered from an adult who received the AZD1222 COVID-19 vaccine. Both conserved end residues are part of each CDR3. D genes are given only for firm matches. Some rows mark clone size as missing; the rest say once, few, many or name a class of expanded clone.

d_gene,v_gene,abundance,j_gene,CDR3nt,CDR3aa
NA,TRBV24-1,NA,TRBJ1-5,TGTGCCACCAGTGATAGAGACGGTTATAGCAATCAGCCCCAGCATTTT,CATSDRDGYSNQPQHF
TRBD1,TRBV29-1,NA,TRBJ1-2,TGCAGCGTTACGACAGGGGCAGGGGATGGCTACACCTTC,CSVTTGAGDGYTF
TRBD1,TRBV7-2,once,TRBJ1-5,TGTGCCAGCAGCTTCACAGGGGAACAGCCCCAGCATTTT,CASSFTGEQPQHF
NA,TRBV27,NA,TRBJ1-2,TGTGCCAGCAGTTTCCGAGCTAACTATGGCTACACCTTC,CASSFRANYGYTF
NA,TRBV6-5,NA,TRBJ1-3,TGTGCCAGCAGTTACCCGGTTAGCTCTGGAAACACCATATATTTT,CASSYPVSSGNTIYF
NA,TRBV28,NA,TRBJ1-2,TGTGCCAGCAGGTCTGAAGGGCGCAGCTATGGCTACACCTTC,CASRSEGRSYGYTF
NA,TRBV9,NA,TRBJ1-6,TGTGCCAGCAGCGTAGGGGGGCCCAATTCACCCCTCCACTTT,CASSVGGPNSPLHF
TRBD1,TRBV4-1,NA,TRBJ1-5,TGCGCCAGCAGCCAACGGACAGGTTCTAGCAATCAGCCCCAGCATTTT,CASSQRTGSSNQPQHF
NA,TRBV9,NA,TRBJ1-2,TGTGCCAGCAGCCCGAGCCAGACAGACTACTATGGCTACACCTTC,CASSPSQTDYYGYTF
NA,TRBV28,NA,TRBJ2-7,TGTGCCAGCAGTTTAAACAGGGAGCGAGACCTCTACGAGCAGTACTTC,CASSLNRERDLYEQYF
TRBD1,TRBV6-4,NA,TRBJ1-4,TGTGCCAGCCGACTGGGACAGGGGAGGTCTAATGAAAAACTGTTTTTT,CASRLGQGRSNEKLFF
TRBD1,TRBV5-4,NA,TRBJ1-5,TGTGCCAGCAGCCTAGGAGGGACAGGGAATCAGCCCCAGCATTTT,CASSLGGTGNQPQHF
NA,TRBV29-1,once,TRBJ2-5,TGCAGCGTTGGACTTCAGGGACGGGGGGAGACCCAGTACTTC,CSVGLQGRGETQYF
NA,TRBV7-2,once,TRBJ1-6,TGTGCCAGCAGTCTCGGAGGTTTTGGGGGTTCACCCCTCCACTTT,CASSLGGFGGSPLHF
TRBD1,TRBV12-5,NA,TRBJ1-1,TGTGCTAGCTCGATAGGGGGCAACACTGAAGCTTTCTTT,CASSIGGNTEAFF
NA,TRBV28,NA,TRBJ1-1,TGTGCCAGCAGTTCCTACGGGCAGACGAACACTGAAGCTTTCTTT,CASSSYGQTNTEAFF
TRBD2,TRBV20-1,NA,TRBJ2-4,TGCAGTGCTAGTATAGCGGGGGGTGGCAAAAACATTCAGTACTTC,CSASIAGGGKNIQYF
TRBD1,TRBV5-4,NA,TRBJ1-6,TGTGCCAGCAGCCCCGACAGGGCTGGACCCCTCCACTTT,CASSPDRAGPLHF
TRBD1,TRBV4-1,NA,TRBJ2-1,TGCGCCAGCAGCTCGCGGACAGGGAGCTCCTACAATGAGCAGTTCTTC,CASSSRTGSSYNEQFF
NA,TRBV7-3,NA,TRBJ2-1,TGTGCCAGCAGCGAAGGAGGGGAGTCCTACAATGAGCAGTTCTTC,CASSEGGESYNEQFF
NA,TRBV29-1,NA,TRBJ1-1,TGCAGCGTTGACCCCCGGGGAACTGAAGCTTTCTTT,CSVDPRGTEAFF
TRBD2,TRBV5-1,NA,TRBJ2-5,TGCGCCAGCAGCAATAGCGGGGGGGCTCCAGAGACCCAGTACTTC,CASSNSGGAPETQYF
TRBD1,TRBV5-1,NA,TRBJ1-4,TGCGCCAGCAGCTCGGGACAGGGGGCCATTGCTACTAATGAAAAACTGTTTTTT,CASSSGQGAIATNEKLFF
TRBD2,TRBV9,NA,TRBJ2-2,TGTGCCAGCACCAAACAAATGGGGGGGACCGGGGAGCTGTTTTTT,CASTKQMGGTGELFF
TRBD2,TRBV6-5,NA,TRBJ2-1,TGTGCCAGCAGTAATCTAGCGGGGGGGTCCTATGAGCAGTTCTTC,CASSNLAGGSYEQFF
NA,TRBV5-1,NA,TRBJ1-1,TGCGCCAGCAGCTTGGACTACAGGAAGAACACTGAAGCTTTCTTT,CASSLDYRKNTEAFF
NA,TRBV6-2/TRBV6-3,NA,TRBJ2-7,TGTGCCAGCAGTTACTCCGGCGAGCAGTACTTC,CASSYSGEQYF
NA,TRBV5-1,NA,TRBJ1-1,TGCGCCAGCAGCGTCGACAGGAGGGTCACTGAAGCTTTCTTT,CASSVDRRVTEAFF
NA,TRBV2,NA,TRBJ1-4,TGTGCCAGCAGCCGTTTAGATGAAAAACTGTTTTTT,CASSRLDEKLFF
NA,TRBV29-1,NA,TRBJ1-1,TGCAGCGTTGGGGGAGGGAACACTGAAGCTTTCTTT,CSVGGGNTEAFF
NA,TRBV3-1/TRBV3-2,NA,TRBJ1-1,TGTGCCAGCAGAACAATGAACACTGAAGCTTTCTTT,CASRTMNTEAFF
TRBD1,TRBV28,once,TRBJ1-2,TGTGCCAGCAGCTTAGGACAGGGGTATGGCTACACCTTC,CASSLGQGYGYTF
TRBD1,TRBV9,NA,TRBJ1-3,TGTGCCAGCAGCGCCGGGACAGCCGGAAACACCATATATTTT,CASSAGTAGNTIYF